The TCR beta chain under discussion was sequenced for a study of blood T cell repertoires in COVID-19. Study as a whole: T cells, B-cell-depleted T cells, or PBMCs provided the cDNA or gDNA that served as material.

Original handling: Amplified reference gene primers provided the basis for estimating nucleated cell counts. Produced via immunoSEQ multiplex PCR; TCRdb's table is partial and in-frame only. Clonal size and the V and J genes are those of that table, whereas D and trimming came from the DNA. The data show hundreds of thousands of clones, around 87% seen once. This CDR3 is built from 13 residues. Germline V gene data show CDR1 as MNHEY and CDR2 as SMNVEV (reference sequence). Trimming took off 5 bases at V and 8 bases at J, with 13 bases between the two ends. Seattle's cohort entered during active infection and was followed longitudinally.

Sequenced input: peripheral blood. This sequence originates from a woman aged 60 to 75 with COVID-19, enrolled during active disease. This chain uses TRBV27 with TRBJ2-1; no clear D gene. This CDR3 reads CASSRPVSHEQFF. The CDR3 DNA sequence: TGTGCCAGCAGTCGACCGGTTAGCCATGAGCAGTTCTTC.